This TCR beta chain was retrieved from a study of patients and donors after allogeneic stem cell transplantation. This clonotype was recorded once. There are 11 residues in the CDR3. The V and J ends lost 5 bases and 10 bases respectively, with 9 bases between them. CDR1 and CDR2 from the germline V gene are SGHNT and YENEEA. TCRdb called the RT-PCR reads again in MiXCR, with one record for every CDR3 protein. The repertoire holds under 30,000 distinct CDR3 sequences, with under 30% as singletons. This sequence originates from a human donor who was either an allogeneic HSCT recipient or a stem cell or donor lymphocyte infusion donor (not recorded which). It is not recorded whose cells these are; they may come from a transplant donor. J is TRBJ2-1 and V is TRBV11-3; D unresolved. Sample: blood, either unsorted or a sorted T cell fraction (not recorded which). In DNA form, the CDR3 reads TGTGCCAGCAGCCCGATGGGGGAGCAGTTCTTC. The encoded protein is CASSPMGEQFF.